These 16 T cell receptor beta chains were sequenced from one sample in a study of cytomegalovirus exposure and HLA in healthy donors. PCR used 60 Vbeta primers and 13 Jbeta primers. Using immunoSEQ multiplex PCR, the repertoire was profiled, and TCRdb retains in-frame clones only, with some absent. Here the sample spans more than 90,000 clones, roughly 80% being singletons. Sequencing was performed on PBMCs. Source of these receptors: a man aged 30 to 39 in good health and CMV-seropositive.

The chain has TRBV5-4 and TRBJ2-3, with 12 bases lining up with TRBD2. Trimming at V came to 4 bases and at J to 6 bases, leaving 12 bases not matched to a gene. There are 17 residues in the CDR3. Germline V gene lookup returns CDR1 SGHNT and CDR2 YYREEE (reference sequence). This chain's CDR3 is CASSPVLAGGPFDTQYF. In nucleotides, the CDR3 is TGTGCCAGCAGCCCAGTCCTAGCGGGGGGGCCATTCGATACGCAGTATTTT.

The J gene is TRBJ1-1, the V gene TRBV6-1; maybe TRBD1 (6 bases). This CDR3 has 14 amino acids. The germline CDR1 and CDR2 sequences are MNHNS and SASEGT. Trimming pared 2 bases from V and 2 bases from J, leaving 9 bases between. The CDR3 DNA reads as TGTGCCAGCAGTGAACAGGGGCGAAACACTGAAGCTTTCTTT. Translation: CASSEQGRNTEAFF.

The chain has TRBV30 and TRBJ2-1; 9 bases are shared with TRBD1. This CDR3 contains 14 residues. Germline values: CDR1 GTSNPN, CDR2 SVGIG (reference sequence). J was trimmed by 5 bases and V by 8 bases; bases with no gene match: 10. DNA for the CDR3: TGTGCCGGATCGCGGGACAGGGAAGACAATGAGCAGTTCTTC. Translating it yields CAGSRDREDNEQFF. The whole variable domain, remainder taken from reference TRBV30 and TRBJ2-1, is SQTIHQWPATLVQPVGSPLSLECTVEGTSNPNLYWYRQAAGRGLQLLFYSVGIGQISSEVPQNLSASRPQDRQFILSSKKLLLSDSGFYLCAGSRDREDNEQFFGPGTRLTVL.

The V call is TRBV19, the J call TRBJ1-5, with unresolved D. The CDR3 loop spans 13 amino acids. Germline V gene sequence: CDR1 LNHDA, CDR2 SQIVND (reference sequence). V was shortened by 3 bases and J by 4 bases, with 7 bases between the two germline ends. CDR3 bases: TGTGCCAGTAGTATCCAGGATAATCAGCCCCAGCATTTT. It specifies CASSIQDNQPQHF.

This chain joins TRBV7-3 and TRBJ2-5, with D perhaps matching TRBD2 (7 bases). The V end was cut by 1 base, the J end by 2 bases, with 11 bases between. Germline CDR1 reads SGHTA; CDR2 reads FQGTGA. The CDR3 extends over 15 amino acids. CDR3 in amino acids: CASSLNGGTQETQYF. In DNA, the CDR3 is TGTGCCAGCAGCTTAAACGGGGGGACACAAGAGACCCAGTACTTC.

V and J are TRBV13 and TRBJ2-3; maybe TRBD2 (5 bases). CDR1 is PRHDT, CDR2 FYEKMQ, per germline (reference sequence). The CDR3 is 15 residues long. The V end lost 3 bases, the J end lost 0 bases, and 10 bases lay between the germline ends. The CDR3 protein is CASSLRVSSTDTQYF. The CDR3 coding sequence is TGTGCCAGCAGCTTGCGGGTTTCCAGCACAGATACGCAGTATTTT.

The rearrangement links TRBV5-1 to TRBJ2-5; 13 bases map to TRBD2. The germline V gene encodes CDR1 SGHRS and CDR2 YFSETQ. J gave up 4 bases and V 0 bases, and 9 bases lay outside the gene matches. CDR3 size: 18 residues. The CDR3 protein is CASSLGLAGGGEGETQYF. For the CDR3, the DNA is TGCGCCAGCAGCTTGGGACTAGCGGGAGGAGGAGAAGGAGAGACCCAGTACTTC.

The rearrangement uses TRBV5-1 and TRBJ1-1; no reliable D call. V lost 0 bases and J 1 base, leaving 10 bases between the germline ends. CDR1 is SGHRS and CDR2 is YFSETQ in the germline V gene. The CDR3 totals 15 residues. The CDR3, as DNA: TGCGCCAGCAGCTTGGTGCCAGTAACGAACACTGAAGCTTTCTTT. Its translation is CASSLVPVTNTEAFF.

The rearrangement uses TRBV5-4 and TRBJ1-1; 9 bases align to TRBD1. Germline values: CDR1 SGHNT, CDR2 YYREEE (reference sequence). The CDR3 consists of 16 residues. With 3 bases clipped from V and 1 base from J, the junction kept 7 bases outside the gene matches. This CDR3 is CASSWEPGQGNTEAFF. The CDR3 DNA is TGTGCCAGCAGCTGGGAACCGGGACAGGGGAACACTGAAGCTTTCTTT.

This clone occurred once. The rearrangement uses TRBV5-1 and TRBJ2-1; 8 bases are shared with TRBD1. The CDR3 spans 16 residues. V lost 4 bases, J lost 5 bases, and 11 bases stayed unmatched. Germline V lookup: CDR1 SGHRS, CDR2 YFSETQ. The CDR3 loop reads CASSARWTGTNNEQFF. CDR3 sequence (DNA): TGCGCCAGCAGCGCCCGTTGGACAGGGACGAACAATGAGCAGTTCTTC.

The chain is built from TRBV28 and TRBJ1-6, with TRBD1 matching over 10 bases. The CDR3 is made up of 15 amino acids. Trimming cost V 3 bases and J 7 bases; bases outside gene matches: 3. Germline lookup yields CDR1 MDHEN and CDR2 SYDVKM. CDR3 protein: CASSFSGQGNSPLHF. CDR3 in DNA: TGTGCCAGCAGTTTTTCGGGACAGGGGAATTCACCCCTCCACTTT.

V is TRBV5-4 and J is TRBJ2-3; 7 bases align to TRBD1. V lost 0 bases to trimming and J lost 0 bases; unmatched junction nucleotides: 7. The CDR3 sequence is 17 residues long. Germline lookup yields CDR1 SGHNT and CDR2 YYREEE (reference sequence). This chain's CDR3 is CASSLDRGIPSTDTQYF. The CDR3 nucleotides read TGTGCCAGCAGCTTGGACAGGGGCATTCCTAGCACAGATACGCAGTATTTT.

The J gene is TRBJ1-4, the V gene TRBV5-1; the D gene is possibly TRBD1 (5 bases). The CDR3 runs to 15 residues. Germline CDR1 is SGHRS and CDR2 is YFSETQ. Trimming took off 0 bases at V and 8 bases at J, with 14 bases between the two ends. The CDR3 is CASSLASGGIEKLFF. As DNA, the CDR3 is TGCGCCAGCAGCTTGGCCTCGGGGGGTATCGAAAAACTGTTTTTT.

The chain employs TRBV6-1 and TRBJ2-7; 7 positions agree with TRBD1. This CDR3 is built from 13 residues. Trimming at V came to 8 bases and at J to 7 bases, leaving 11 bases not matched to a gene. Germline loops: CDR1 MNHNS, CDR2 SASEGT. The CDR3, as DNA: TGTGCCAGCTGCACGACAGGGCCTACAGAGCAGTACGTC. Amino acid sequence: CASCTTGPTEQYV.

The chain has TRBV6-5 and TRBJ1-1; 11 positions agree with TRBD1. V lost 7 bases to trimming and J lost 1 base; unmatched junction nucleotides: 5. Germline V CDR1 and CDR2: MNHEY, SVGAGI. CDR3 size: 15 residues. The chain's CDR3 is CASIGTGGWNTEAFF. CDR3 nucleotide sequence: TGTGCCAGCATCGGGACAGGGGGTTGGAACACTGAAGCTTTCTTT.

The chain is built from TRBV4-2 and TRBJ1-1; D is ambiguous. Per the germline V gene, CDR1 is LGHNA and CDR2 is YNFKEQ. V lost 3 bases and J lost 3, with 14 bases in between. CDR3 length equals 15 residues. The CDR3 here is CASSQERVMYTEAFF. CDR3 nucleotides: TGTGCCAGCAGCCAGGAGAGAGTGATGTACACTGAAGCTTTCTTT.